This paragraph reports one T cell receptor (beta chain). This sample is drawn from a study of blood T cell repertoires in COVID-19. About the study: The United States, Italy and Spain were the sources of the acute and convalescent COVID-19 samples. T cells, B-cell-depleted T cells, or PBMCs supplied cDNA or gDNA.

The authors' processing: Estimation of nucleated cell counts was performed using reference gene primer amplification. Sequencing was performed with immunoSEQ multiplex PCR; in TCRdb, only in-frame clones are kept and a portion is missing. V and J calls and clone size are copied from that table; D and trimming were computed from the DNA. The sample records 200,000 to 250,000 clones, roughly 90% being singletons. Germline V gene lookup returns CDR1 LNHDA and CDR2 SQIVND (reference sequence). Trimming took 6 bases from V and 3 from J, leaving 15 bases between them. The length of the CDR3 is 14 residues.

Sequences were obtained from peripheral blood. The source is a woman in her sixties or seventies with acute or convalescent COVID-19. This chain joins TRBV19 and TRBJ2-7; possible D gene TRBD1, 6 bases. The CDR3 region has the DNA TGTGCCAGTAGGAAGGGGCAGGGGAACTACGAGCAGTACTTC. Protein sequence: CASRKGQGNYEQYF. Full variable domain (missing parts from reference TRBV19 and TRBJ2-7): DGGITQSPKYLFRKEGQNVTLSCEQNLNHDAMYWYRQDPGQGLRLIYYSQIVNDFQKGDIAEGYSVSREKKESFPLTVTSAQKNPTAFYLCASRKGQGNYEQYFGPGTRLTVT.